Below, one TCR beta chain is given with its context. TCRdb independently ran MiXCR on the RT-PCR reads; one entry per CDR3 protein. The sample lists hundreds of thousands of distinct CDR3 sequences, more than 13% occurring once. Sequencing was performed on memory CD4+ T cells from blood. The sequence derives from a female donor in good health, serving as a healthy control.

The CDR3 DNA is TGCAGTGCATTACATGGGGGGGCGACGGGACAGCCCCAGCATTTT. This translates into CSALHGGATGQPQHF. The rearrangement joins TRBV20-1 to TRBJ1-5, with D perhaps TRBD1 (6 bases). V was cut by 6 bases and J by 7 bases, with 22 bases left in between. This CDR3 comprises 15 residues. Germline V gene data show CDR1 as DFQATT and CDR2 as SNEGSKA (reference sequence).